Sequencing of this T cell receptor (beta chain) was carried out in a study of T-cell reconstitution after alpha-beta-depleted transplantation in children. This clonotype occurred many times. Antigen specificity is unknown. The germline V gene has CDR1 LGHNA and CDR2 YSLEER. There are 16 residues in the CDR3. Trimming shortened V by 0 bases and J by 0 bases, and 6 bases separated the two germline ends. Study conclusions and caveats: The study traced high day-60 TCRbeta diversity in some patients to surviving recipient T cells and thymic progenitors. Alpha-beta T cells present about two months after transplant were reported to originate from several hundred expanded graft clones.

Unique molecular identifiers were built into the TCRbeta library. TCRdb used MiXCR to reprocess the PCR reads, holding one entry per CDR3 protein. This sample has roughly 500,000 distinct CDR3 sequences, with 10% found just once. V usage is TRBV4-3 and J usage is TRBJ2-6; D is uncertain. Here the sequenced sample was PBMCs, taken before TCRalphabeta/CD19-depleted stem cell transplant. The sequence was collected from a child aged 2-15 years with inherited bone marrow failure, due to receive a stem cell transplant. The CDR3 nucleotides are TGCGCCAGCAGCCAAGATTTCTCCTCTGGGGCCAACGTCCTGACTTTC. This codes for CASSQDFSSGANVLTF.